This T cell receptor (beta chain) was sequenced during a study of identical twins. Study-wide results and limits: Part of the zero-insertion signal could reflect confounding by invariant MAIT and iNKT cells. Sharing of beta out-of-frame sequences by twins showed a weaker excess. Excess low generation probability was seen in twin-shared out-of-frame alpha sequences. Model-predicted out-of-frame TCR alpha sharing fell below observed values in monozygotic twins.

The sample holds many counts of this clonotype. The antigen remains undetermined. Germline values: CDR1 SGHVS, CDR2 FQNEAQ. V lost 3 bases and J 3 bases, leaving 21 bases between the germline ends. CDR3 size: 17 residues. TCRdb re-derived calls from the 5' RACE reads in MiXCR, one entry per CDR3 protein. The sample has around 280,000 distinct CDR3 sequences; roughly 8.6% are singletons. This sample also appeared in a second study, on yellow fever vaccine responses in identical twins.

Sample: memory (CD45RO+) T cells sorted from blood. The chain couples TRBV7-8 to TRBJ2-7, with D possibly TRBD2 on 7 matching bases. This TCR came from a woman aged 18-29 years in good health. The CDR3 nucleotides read TGTGCCAGCAGCTTGTACTCGGGGCTAGCGGACAGCTACGAGCAGTACTTC. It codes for CASSLYSGLADSYEQYF.